A single T cell receptor beta chain is shown here with its context. Assay used: immunoSEQ multiplex PCR; TCRdb lists only in-frame clones, some missing. The sample consists of 490,000 or so clones, less than 90% of them appearing once. The entry originates in a study of blood T cell repertoires in COVID-19. This CDR3 has 13 amino acids. Germline values: CDR1 MNHEY, CDR2 SMNVEV (reference sequence). Trimming pared 2 bases from V and 7 bases from J, leaving 8 bases between. Enrollees, about 18 to 89 years old, lived in some 24 US areas. In assigning cohorts, the study relied on participant-reported clinical history.

The sample was PBMCs or T cells enriched from blood (not recorded which). The chain couples TRBV27 to TRBJ2-2; possibly TRBD2 for D (5 bases). This sequence was found in a woman aged 55-75 years who had recovered from COVID-19. The chain's CDR3 is CASSLGSNGELFF. The DNA for the CDR3 is TGTGCCAGCAGTTTAGGGAGCAACGGGGAGCTGTTTTTT.